These 24 T cell receptor beta chains came from one sample sequenced in a study of blood T cell repertoires in COVID-19. Some clones are missing from TCRdb's copy, which holds only in-frame ones; the method was immunoSEQ multiplex PCR. The table shows roughly 370,000 clones, with just under 90% occurring only once. Sequencing was performed on PBMCs or T cells enriched from blood (not recorded which). The receptors here all came from a woman between 50 and 59 years old who had recovered from COVID-19.

This clone occurred once. This chain links TRBV3-1 (or the pseudogene TRBV3-2) with TRBJ1-4; 8 bases are a match to TRBD1. CDR1 and CDR2 (germline): LGHDT, YNNKEL (reference sequence). The CDR3 loop spans 15 amino acids. V trimming: 5 bases; J trimming: 8 bases; junction bases outside the gene matches: 10. The CDR3 loop is CASSSHTGGGEKLFF. The CDR3 coding sequence is TGTGCCAGCAGCTCACACACAGGGGGGGGAGAAAAACTGTTTTTT.

Here the CDR3 DNA reads TGTGCCAGCACCACAGAGGGGGTTTGGCAGCCCCAGCATTTT. Protein product: CASTTEGVWQPQHF. J is TRBJ1-5 and V is TRBV2; possibly TRBD1 for D (6 bases). CDR3 length equals 14 residues. V was clipped by 7 bases and J by 7 bases, with 17 bases between them. Germline loops: CDR1 SNHLY, CDR2 FYNNEI.

The J gene is TRBJ1-6, the V gene TRBV29-1, with D possibly matching TRBD1 (6 bases). CDR1 and CDR2 (germline): SQVTM, ANQGSEA. This CDR3 comprises 13 residues. Trimming took 4 bases from V and 6 from J, leaving 10 bases between them. CDR3 sequence (DNA): TGCAGCGTTGTGGGGGCGGCTAATTCACCCCTCCACTTT. Its protein product is CSVVGAANSPLHF. The variable domain in full, with the rest retrieved from reference TRBV29-1 and TRBJ1-6, is SAVISQKPSRDICQRGTSLTIQCQVDSQVTMMFWYRQQPGQSLTLIATANQGSEATYESGFVIDKFPISRPNLTFSTLTVSNMSPEDSSIYLCSVVGAANSPLHFGNGTRLTVT.

This clone was observed once. This chain joins TRBV10-3 and TRBJ1-6; D uncertain. Germline CDR1 and CDR2: ENHRY and SYGVKD. V was pared by 3 bases and J by 10 bases, with 16 bases between. The CDR3 runs 15 residues. CDR3 loop: CAISENRVGESPLHF. The CDR3 DNA reads TGTGCCATCAGTGAAAATCGGGTGGGAGAATCACCCCTCCACTTT.

The rearrangement joins TRBV7-9 to TRBJ2-1; 9 nucleotides align to TRBD1. The CDR3 is 13 amino acids. Per germline, CDR1 SEHNR and CDR2 FQNEAQ (reference sequence). V shed 6 bases and J 4 bases; nucleotides not matched to a gene: 1. The CDR3 loop reads CASRGQGYNEQFF. CDR3 sequence (DNA): TGTGCCAGCAGGGGACAGGGATACAATGAGCAGTTCTTC. The full variable domain, its missing parts supplied by reference TRBV7-9 and TRBJ2-1, is DTGVSQNPRHKITKRGQNVTFRCDPISEHNRLYWYRQTLGQGPEFLTYFQNEAQLEKSRLLSDRFSAERPKGSFSTLEIQRTEQGDSAMYLCASRGQGYNEQFFGPGTRLTVL.

The rearrangement links TRBV6-5 to TRBJ2-3; possibly TRBD1 for D (5 bases). Per germline, CDR1 MNHEY and CDR2 SVGAGI. The V gene lost 0 bases and the J gene lost 3 bases, with 10 bases spanning the gap. This CDR3 is 15 amino acids long. This CDR3 is CASSYSGRVTDTQYF. CDR3 coding DNA: TGTGCCAGCAGTTACTCGGGCAGGGTAACAGATACGCAGTATTTT.

The chain links TRBV28 to TRBJ1-1, with 7 bases matching TRBD1. Germline values: CDR1 MDHEN, CDR2 SYDVKM. This CDR3 contains 17 residues. V was clipped by 1 base and J by 0 bases; unmatched bases: 8. Here the CDR3 reads CASSLSPGQLMNTEAFF. For the CDR3, the DNA is TGTGCCAGCAGTTTATCACCGGGACAGTTAATGAACACTGAAGCTTTCTTT.

V is TRBV6-4 and J is TRBJ2-1, with TRBD2 identical over 7 bases. The V segment lost 5 bases and the J segment 4 bases; nucleotides outside the gene matches: 8. Germline assignment: CDR1 MRHNA and CDR2 SNTAGT. This CDR3 region has 15 residues. The CDR3 region has the DNA TGTGCCAGCAGTCCCACCGCGGGGGAATACAATGAGCAGTTCTTC. The encoded protein is CASSPTAGEYNEQFF.

The gene calls are TRBV9 and TRBJ2-1; 7 bases are a match to TRBD1. CDR3 length equals 14 residues. CDR1 and CDR2 (germline): SGDLS, YYNGEE. The V segment lost 4 bases and the J segment 8 bases; nucleotides outside the gene matches: 9. CDR3: CASSPRQGRDEQFF. The DNA for the CDR3 is TGTGCCAGCAGCCCCCGACAGGGACGGGATGAGCAGTTCTTC.

J is TRBJ2-3 and V is TRBV7-9; D may be TRBD1 (6 bases). The CDR3 length is 15 residues. The germline V gene encodes CDR1 SEHNR and CDR2 FQNEAQ (reference sequence). V gave up 1 base and J gave up 0 bases, with 8 bases separating them. The CDR3 nucleotides are TGTGCCAGCAGCTTAGGGGGGCTTAGCACAGATACGCAGTATTTT. This gives the protein CASSLGGLSTDTQYF. Together with reference TRBV7-9 and TRBJ2-3, the CDR3 gives the full variable domain: DTGVSQNPRHKITKRGQNVTFRCDPISEHNRLYWYRQTLGQGPEFLTYFQNEAQLEKSRLLSDRFSAERPKGSFSTLEIQRTEQGDSAMYLCASSLGGLSTDTQYFGPGTRLTVL.

The chain is built from TRBV19 and TRBJ1-6; the D gene is possibly TRBD1 (5 bases). Germline lookup yields CDR1 LNHDA and CDR2 SQIVND (reference sequence). The CDR3 extends over 14 amino acids. V was shortened by 4 bases and J by 7 bases, with 11 bases between the two germline ends. This chain's CDR3 is CASSKAGPNSPLHF. CDR3 nucleotides: TGTGCCAGTAGTAAGGCAGGGCCGAATTCACCCCTCCACTTT.

The CDR3 nucleotides are TGTGCCTGGAGTAACAGGCAAGAGACCCAGTACTTC. It yields the protein CAWSNRQETQYF. The chain joins TRBV30 to TRBJ2-5; tentative D call: TRBD1 (5 bases). Trimming removed 2 bases at V and 2 bases at J, with 6 bases between. This CDR3 has 12 amino acids. Germline values: CDR1 GTSNPN, CDR2 SVGIG (reference sequence). Filled out from reference TRBV30 and TRBJ2-5, the complete variable domain reads SQTIHQWPATLVQPVGSPLSLECTVEGTSNPNLYWYRQAAGRGLQLLFYSVGIGQISSEVPQNLSASRPQDRQFILSSKKLLLSDSGFYLCAWSNRQETQYFGPGTRLLVL.

This chain connects TRBV14 to TRBJ2-1, with TRBD1 as a possible D gene (5 bases). V lost 4 bases and J 2 bases, leaving 9 bases between the germline ends. This CDR3 is 14 amino acids long. CDR1 is SGHDN and CDR2 is FVKESK in the germline V gene. The CDR3 is CASSPRTTYNEQFF. The CDR3 DNA follows: TGTGCCAGCAGCCCACGGACAACCTACAATGAGCAGTTCTTC.

The chain joins TRBV18 to TRBJ1-2; no clear D gene. There are 14 residues in the CDR3. Germline CDR1 is KGHSH and CDR2 is LQKENI. Trimming removed 7 bases at V and 2 bases at J, with 14 bases between. The CDR3 region is CASLLPEENYGYTF. The CDR3 nucleotides read TGTGCCAGCTTACTCCCCGAAGAGAACTATGGCTACACCTTC.

The chain uses TRBV5-1 and TRBJ1-2, with 9 bases aligning to TRBD1. Germline V gives CDR1 SGHRS, CDR2 YFSETQ. Germline trimming cut 4 bases from V and 7 bases from J; bases unmatched to any gene: 8. The CDR3 loop spans 14 amino acids. DNA of the CDR3: TGCGCCAGCAGCCTATGGACAGGGGATGCTGGCTACACCTTC. Its protein product is CASSLWTGDAGYTF.

This chain joins TRBV23-1 and TRBJ1-1, with 7 bases identical to TRBD1. TRBV23-1 is an open reading frame, and its role is uncertain. This CDR3 spans 20 amino acids. With 3 bases clipped from V and 0 bases from J, the junction kept 19 bases outside the gene matches. The CDR3 loop is CASSQAGFGDRVNMNTEAFF. The CDR3, as DNA: TGCGCCAGCAGTCAGGCAGGGTTCGGGGACAGAGTAAATATGAACACTGAAGCTTTCTTT.

The genes are TRBV24-1 and TRBJ2-2, with a tentative D call TRBD2 (6 bases). This CDR3 is built from 17 residues. The germline V and J ends were trimmed by 3 bases and 6 bases, with 19 bases remaining between them. CDR1 KGHDR and CDR2 SFDVKD come from the germline V gene. CDR3 loop: CATSDAARPGVAGELFF. In nucleotides, the CDR3 is TGTGCCACCAGTGATGCCGCCAGGCCGGGGGTCGCCGGGGAGCTGTTTTTT.

J is TRBJ1-4 and V is TRBV5-1, with D perhaps matching TRBD1 (6 bases). There are 15 residues in the CDR3. Germline loops: CDR1 SGHRS, CDR2 YFSETQ. Trimming cost V 4 bases and J 2 bases, with 12 bases left between them. The CDR3 loop reads CASSQQGSTNEKLFF. The CDR3 bases are TGCGCCAGCAGCCAGCAGGGGTCGACTAATGAAAAACTGTTTTTT.

V usage is TRBV19 and J usage is TRBJ2-7; D may be TRBD1 (7 bases). From germline, CDR1 is LNHDA and CDR2 SQIVND (reference sequence). There are 14 residues in the CDR3. The ends were cut back, 8 bases at V and 0 bases at J, with 14 bases in the middle. CDR3 in amino acids: CASRGRDSSYEQYF. CDR3 in DNA: TGTGCCAGTCGAGGGCGGGACAGCTCCTACGAGCAGTACTTC.

This rearrangement joins TRBV28 to TRBJ2-2, with 8 bases aligning to TRBD2. Looked up from germline, CDR1 is MDHEN and CDR2 is SYDVKM. The V and J ends lost 3 bases and 5 bases, in that order; junction bases with no gene match: 5. The CDR3 has 15 amino acids. DNA for the CDR3: TGTGCCAGCAGTTTTTTGACTAGCGATACCGGGGAGCTGTTTTTT. It codes for CASSFLTSDTGELFF.

The chain uses TRBV5-6 and TRBJ1-2, with D possibly matching TRBD1 (5 bases). The V end lost 3 bases, the J end lost 1 base, and 16 bases lay between the germline ends. Germline V lookup: CDR1 SGHDT, CDR2 YYEEEE. The CDR3 extends over 16 amino acids. The CDR3 reads CASSSTGPQGNYGYTF. Here the CDR3 DNA reads TGTGCCAGCAGCTCAACCGGGCCTCAGGGTAACTATGGCTACACCTTC. Variable domain in full (rest from reference TRBV5-6 and TRBJ1-2): DAGVTQSPTHLIKTRGQQVTLRCSPKSGHDTVSWYQQALGQGPQFIFQYYEEEERQRGNFPDRFSGHQFPNYSSELNVNALLLGDSALYLCASSSTGPQGNYGYTFGSGTRLTVV.

V and J are TRBV25-1 and TRBJ2-1, with TRBD1 matching over 7 bases. The germline V gene has CDR1 MGHDK and CDR2 SYGVNS. The CDR3 contains 13 residues. The CDR3 sequence is CVTRQGGSGEQFF. For the CDR3, the DNA is TGTGTCACCCGACAGGGCGGGTCCGGCGAGCAGTTCTTC.

V usage is TRBV3-1 (or the pseudogene TRBV3-2) and J usage is TRBJ1-6; perhaps TRBD1 as D (6 bases). V lost 4 bases to trimming and J lost 10 bases, with 20 bases between them. The germline CDR1 and CDR2 sequences are LGHDT and YNNKEL (reference sequence). This CDR3 spans 16 amino acids. The DNA for the CDR3 is TGTGCCAGCAGCCCGATAGCCGGGGGGCTTACCTCACCCCTCCACTTT. As protein: CASSPIAGGLTSPLHF.

J is TRBJ1-1 and V is TRBV19, with D unclear. There are 12 residues in the CDR3. Between the trimmed V and J ends, which lost 4 bases and 6 bases, there was a span of 9 bases. Germline CDR1 reads LNHDA; CDR2 reads SQIVND (reference sequence). The CDR3 protein is CASSRELAEAFF. The CDR3 nucleotides are TGTGCCAGTAGTAGGGAGTTGGCTGAAGCTTTCTTT.